The clone carrying this T cell receptor beta chain was detected a few times. The antigen is not known. The data derive from a study of beta chain features in type 1 diabetes. Study at large: When patients were set against healthy donors, age, gender and cell yields were similar. Study-wide findings and caveats: Among patients, naive, central memory and Treg TCRB repertoires appeared more similar than among healthy donors. All four CD4+ subsets of Type 1 diabetes patients contained TCRB CDR3s that were moderately but significantly shorter. Shorter templates might be favored by PCR, and equally so in patients and in controls.

What was sequenced were expressed TCRB transcripts, since all of the isolated RNA had been reverse transcribed. TCRdb's table, derived via immunoSEQ multiplex PCR, lists solely in-frame clones and lacks some. The table records around 160,000 clones, roughly 9% of them present only once. This clonotype was obtained from a woman in her twenties or thirties with type 1 diabetes. Material: central memory CD4+ T cells from blood.

The CDR3 region is CASRRTSGPSYEQYF. CDR3 sequence (DNA): TGTGCCAGCAGACGGACTAGCGGGCCTTCCTACGAGCAGTACTTC. The chain is built from TRBV27 and TRBJ2-7, with 11 bases identical to TRBD2. The J segment lost 1 base and the V segment lost 6 bases, leaving 5 bases of the junction unmatched. CDR1 and CDR2 (germline): MNHEY, SMNVEV (reference sequence). CDR3 length: 15 amino acids.